This T cell receptor beta chain was captured in a study of regulatory T cells in long-lasting Graves disease (dated by TCRdb to the early 2020s). For the wider study: To count as having persistent Graves' disease, a patient had to have received antithyroid drug treatment for over 5 years with TSH receptor autoantibodies remaining persistently positive. Persistent Graves' disease patients were compared with newly diagnosed Graves' disease patients by peripheral blood TCR sequencing and RNA sequencing. The study was registered as a clinical trial and conducted in China. A total of 33 samples underwent TCR sequencing, from about 13 patients with persistent Graves' disease and approximately 20 patients with newly diagnosed Graves' disease. Persistent Graves' disease patients in the clinical cohort had taken antithyroid drugs for 9.5 to 13 years on average. Here is what the overall study found, with its caveats: Sequencing and analysis were limited to the TCR beta chain. More public clonotypes were shared among persistent patients (2,741) than among newly diagnosed patients (roughly 960). The small sample size was acknowledged by the authors as a limitation that may reduce accuracy. Because the primary lesion, thyroid tissue, could not be accessed, the study looked at peripheral blood alone. TRBV28, TRBJ1-2 and TRBJ2-5 were preferentially used in persistent disease, while TRBV20-1 and TRBJ2-1 were favored in newly diagnosed disease. Compared with newly diagnosed patients, persistent Graves' disease patients had lower TCR Shannon entropy and fewer highly expanded clones, which suggests clonal expansion.

The sample's time point label, decoded: persistent/refractory GD, antithyroid drugs over 5 years with positive TRAb. RNA was extracted from PBMCs in TRIzol for both TCR sequencing and RNA sequencing. The diagnosis of Graves' disease followed American Thyroid Association guidelines. Patients for the study were recruited at an endocrinology department in Xi'an, China. Each patient gave about 8.1 milliliters of peripheral blood, collected in an EDTA anticoagulant tube. Ficoll Paque Plus density gradient separation was used to isolate PBMCs, and no further T cell sorting was done. An Agilent 2100 Bioanalyzer and agarose gel were used to check RNA quality, while a NanoDrop 2000 measured RNA concentration. Library preparation employed multiplex PCR. Data came from an Illumina HiSeq 4000. TCR beta libraries were built with iRepertoire HTBI primers and Arm-PCR amplification of CDR3 regions. Before sequencing, the PCR products went through gel purification. The paper's data handling went like this. Gene usage analysis of CDR3 amino acid clonotypes used the roughly 60 TRBV and about 14 TRBJ segments found across samples. Filtered high-quality paired reads were merged into contigs using COPE and FqMerger. Contigs were aligned with BLAST to IMGT TRBV, TRBD and TRBJ reference genes, and CDR3 was defined per IMGT. Any clonotype with a frequency above 0.1% was counted as a highly expanded clone. Repertoire diversity was measured by Shannon entropy, and V-J evenness by the Gini coefficient. Clonotypes shared by more than one individual were considered public. TCRdb ran its own pipeline on the public reads, namely fastp trimming at Q25 and MiXCR clone calling, and kept in-frame beta chains. Every entry covers one CDR3 protein and lists the most common genes and DNA from its rows. TCRdb, rather than the study authors, made the V and J calls. The sample profile shows fewer than 550,000 distinct CDR3 sequences; roughly 21% of them were found once. Of the sample, over 6% falls within the top ten clones.

As regards this clonotype: Its binding antigen is unknown. A much larger clone differs from this one at a single base, so this may be a read error. The final CDR3 position lacks the conserved phenylalanine or tryptophan, pointing to a likely read error.

Trimming at the junction amounts to 4 bases on V and 5 bases on J, and the germline ends lie 14 bases apart. Inclusive of both ends, the CDR3 amounts to 14 amino acids. The retained sequence is limited to the CDR3, 42 bases, with the frame set at the first base. For CDR1 and CDR2, the germline V gene lists MNHEY and SVGAGI. Material: peripheral blood mononuclear cells (PBMCs), obtained when the disease was refractory, from a patient treated with antithyroid drugs. Recombination joined TRBV6-5 with TRBJ2-5, with no D gene named confidently. This TCR derives from a female donor with Graves disease. In nucleotide form, the sequence is TGTGCCAGCAGTTTCGACTGGAGTGGGGAGACCCAGTACCTC. This gives the protein CASSFDWSGETQYL.